This T cell receptor (beta chain) originates from a study of blood T cell repertoires in COVID-19. Across the whole study: Material from acute and convalescent COVID-19 was sourced from the United States, Italy and Spain. From T cells, B-cell-depleted T cells, or PBMCs came the material, which was cDNA or gDNA.

CDR3 length equals 14 residues. In germline, CDR1 is SQVTM, CDR2 ANQGSEA. The ends were cut back, 4 bases at V and 1 base at J, with 13 bases in the middle. Those enrolled in Seattle joined during active infection and were followed longitudinally afterward. Original analysis: Amplifying reference gene primers gave estimates of nucleated cell counts. The protocol was immunoSEQ multiplex PCR, while the TCRdb copy is restricted to in-frame clones and leaves out a portion. The D gene and trimming were derived from the DNA, and the V and J assignments and clone size from that table. This repertoire shows some 220,000 clones, around 83% found once; its top ten account for approximately 5.2%.

Material: peripheral blood. The sequence was obtained from a woman in her 70s with COVID-19, enrolled during active disease. The V call is TRBV29-1, the J call TRBJ1-1, with D possibly matching TRBD1 (5 bases). The CDR3 sequence: CSVGGRTGNTEAFF. CDR3 bases: TGCAGCGTTGGTGGTCGCACAGGGAACACTGAAGCTTTCTTT.